This T cell receptor beta chain was recovered during a study of cytomegalovirus exposure and HLA in healthy donors. Study-wide results and limits: In a later analysis, common viral pathogens appeared linked to several of the most significant clusters. Listed as cytomegalovirus-associated were 164 TCR beta chains. Follow-up analysis found HLA locus-dependent TCR association rates, highest for DRB1 and lowest for HLA-C.

The CDR3 runs 13 residues. CDR1 is MNHEY and CDR2 is SMNVEV in the germline V gene (reference sequence). The germline V and J ends were trimmed by 6 bases and 7 bases, with 15 bases remaining between them. This clone was counted between two and nine times. Its target is not known. With 60 Vbeta and 13 Jbeta primers, the PCR was carried out. Sequenced by immunoSEQ multiplex PCR; TCRdb stores in-frame clones only, minus some. The table has under 150,000 clones, about three quarters seen once. Material: PBMCs. V usage is TRBV27 and J usage is TRBJ1-2; D unclear. The clonotype comes from a young man in good health and CMV-seronegative. DNA of the CDR3: TGTGCCAGCAGACGGCCCCCCGACACTGGCTACACCTTC. Amino acids: CASRRPPDTGYTF.